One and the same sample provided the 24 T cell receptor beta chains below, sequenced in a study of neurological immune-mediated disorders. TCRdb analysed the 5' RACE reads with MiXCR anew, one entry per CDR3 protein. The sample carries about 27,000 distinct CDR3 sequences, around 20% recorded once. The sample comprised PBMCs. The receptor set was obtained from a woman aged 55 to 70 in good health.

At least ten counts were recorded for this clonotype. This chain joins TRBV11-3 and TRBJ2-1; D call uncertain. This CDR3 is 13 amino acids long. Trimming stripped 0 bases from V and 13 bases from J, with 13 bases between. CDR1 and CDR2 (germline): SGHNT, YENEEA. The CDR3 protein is CASSLDPNGIQFF. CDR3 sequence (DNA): TGTGCCAGCAGCTTAGATCCCAACGGAATACAGTTCTTC.

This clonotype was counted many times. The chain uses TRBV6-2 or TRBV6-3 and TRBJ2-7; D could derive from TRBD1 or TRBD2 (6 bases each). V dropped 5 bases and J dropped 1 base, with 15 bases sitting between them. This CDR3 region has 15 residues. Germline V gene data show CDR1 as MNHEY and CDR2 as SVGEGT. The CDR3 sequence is CASSTIGGPSYEQYF. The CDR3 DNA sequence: TGTGCCAGCAGTACAATCGGGGGCCCGTCCTACGAGCAGTACTTC.

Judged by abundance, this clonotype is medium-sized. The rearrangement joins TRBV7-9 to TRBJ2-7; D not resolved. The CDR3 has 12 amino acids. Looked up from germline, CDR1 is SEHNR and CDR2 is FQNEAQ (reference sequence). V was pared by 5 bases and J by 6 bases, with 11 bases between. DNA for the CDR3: TGTGCCAGCAGCCACGACGTGGGCGAGCAGTACTTC. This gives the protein CASSHDVGEQYF.

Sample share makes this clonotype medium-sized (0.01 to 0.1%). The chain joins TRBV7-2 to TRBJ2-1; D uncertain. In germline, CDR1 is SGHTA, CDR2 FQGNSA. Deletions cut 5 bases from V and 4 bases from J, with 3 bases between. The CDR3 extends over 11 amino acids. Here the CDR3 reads CASSPYNEQFF. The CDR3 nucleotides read TGTGCCAGCAGCCCTTACAATGAGCAGTTCTTC.

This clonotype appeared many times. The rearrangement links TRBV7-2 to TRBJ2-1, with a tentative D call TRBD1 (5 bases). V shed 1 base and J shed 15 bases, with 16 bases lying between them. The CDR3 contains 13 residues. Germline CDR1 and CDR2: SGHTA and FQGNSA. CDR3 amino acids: CASSLDRSPPLFF. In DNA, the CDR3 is TGTGCCAGCAGCTTAGACAGGAGCCCTCCGTTGTTCTTC.

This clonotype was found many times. CDR3 in amino acids: CASSLGLTDTQYF. The CDR3 DNA reads TGTGCCAGCAGCCTGGGCTTAACAGATACGCAGTATTTT. This chain connects TRBV7-2 to TRBJ2-3; no clear D. The germline V gene encodes CDR1 SGHTA and CDR2 FQGNSA. Trimming stripped 5 bases from V and 3 bases from J, with 9 bases between. CDR3 length equals 13 residues.

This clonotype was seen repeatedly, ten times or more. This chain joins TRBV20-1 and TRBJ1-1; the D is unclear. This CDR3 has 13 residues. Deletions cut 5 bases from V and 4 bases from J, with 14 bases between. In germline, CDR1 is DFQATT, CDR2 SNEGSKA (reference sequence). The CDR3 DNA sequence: TGCAGTGCTCGGTTTTTCTTGGTCACTGAAGCTTTCTTT. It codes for CSARFFLVTEAFF.

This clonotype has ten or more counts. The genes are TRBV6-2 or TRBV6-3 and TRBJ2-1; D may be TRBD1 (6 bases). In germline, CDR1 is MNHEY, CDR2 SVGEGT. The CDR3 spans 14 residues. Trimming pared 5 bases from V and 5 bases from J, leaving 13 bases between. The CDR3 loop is CASSLSQGNNEQFF. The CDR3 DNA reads TGTGCCAGCAGTCTCTCACAGGGAAACAATGAGCAGTTCTTC.

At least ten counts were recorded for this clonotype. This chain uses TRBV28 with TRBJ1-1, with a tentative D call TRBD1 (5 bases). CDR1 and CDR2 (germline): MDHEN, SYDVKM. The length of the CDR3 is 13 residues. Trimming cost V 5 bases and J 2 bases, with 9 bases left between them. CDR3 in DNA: TGTGCCAGCAGTCCTGGGACCAACACTGAAGCTTTCTTT. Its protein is CASSPGTNTEAFF.

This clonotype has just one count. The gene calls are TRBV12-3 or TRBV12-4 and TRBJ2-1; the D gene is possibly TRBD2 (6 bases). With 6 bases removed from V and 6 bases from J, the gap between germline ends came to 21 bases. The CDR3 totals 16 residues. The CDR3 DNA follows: TGTGCCAGCAGCTCTTTCGGGGGTATAGGTAGCAATGAGCAGTTCTTC. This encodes CASSSFGGIGSNEQFF.

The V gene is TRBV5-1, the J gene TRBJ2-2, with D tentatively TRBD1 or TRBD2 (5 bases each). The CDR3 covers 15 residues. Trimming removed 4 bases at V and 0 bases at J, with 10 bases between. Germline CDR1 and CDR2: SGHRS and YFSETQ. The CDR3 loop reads CASSRGRTNTGELFF. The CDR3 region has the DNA TGCGCCAGCAGCCGGGGCCGAACGAACACCGGGGAGCTGTTTTTT.

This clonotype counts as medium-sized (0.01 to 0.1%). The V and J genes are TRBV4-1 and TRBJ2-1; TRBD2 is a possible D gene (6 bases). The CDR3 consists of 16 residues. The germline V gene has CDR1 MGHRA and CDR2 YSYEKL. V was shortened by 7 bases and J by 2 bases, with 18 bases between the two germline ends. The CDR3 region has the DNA TGCGCCAGCAAGCAGATACAAGCGGGTACCTACAATGAGCAGTTCTTC. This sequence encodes CASKQIQAGTYNEQFF.

The CDR3 reads CPTSQDSGSRTDTQYF. DNA of the CDR3: TGCCCCACCAGCCAAGATTCGGGGTCTCGCACAGATACGCAGTATTTT. The chain uses TRBV4-1 and TRBJ2-3, with D possibly being TRBD2 (5 bases). The germline CDR1 and CDR2 sequences are MGHRA and YSYEKL. The CDR3 is 16 residues long.

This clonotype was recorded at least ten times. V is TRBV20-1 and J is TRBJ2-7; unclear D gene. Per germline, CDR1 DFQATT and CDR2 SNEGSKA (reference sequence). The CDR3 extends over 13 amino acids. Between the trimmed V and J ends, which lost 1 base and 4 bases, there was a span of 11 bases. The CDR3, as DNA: TGCAGTGCTAGAGGAGTGACGTGGTACGAGCAGTACTTC. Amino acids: CSARGVTWYEQYF.

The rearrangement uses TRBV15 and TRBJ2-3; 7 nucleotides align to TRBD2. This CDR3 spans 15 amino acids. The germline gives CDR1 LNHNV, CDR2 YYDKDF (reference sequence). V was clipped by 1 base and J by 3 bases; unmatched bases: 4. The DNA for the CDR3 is TGTGCCACCAGCAGAGGGGCGGGGGAGACAGATACGCAGTATTTT. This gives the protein CATSRGAGETDTQYF.

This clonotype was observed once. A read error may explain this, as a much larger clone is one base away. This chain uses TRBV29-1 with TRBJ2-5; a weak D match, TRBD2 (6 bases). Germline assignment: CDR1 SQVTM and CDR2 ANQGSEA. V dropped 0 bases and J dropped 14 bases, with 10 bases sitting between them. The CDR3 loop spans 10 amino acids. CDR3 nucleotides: TGCAGCGTTGAAGACTGGGGGGACTACTTC. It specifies CSVEDWGDYF.

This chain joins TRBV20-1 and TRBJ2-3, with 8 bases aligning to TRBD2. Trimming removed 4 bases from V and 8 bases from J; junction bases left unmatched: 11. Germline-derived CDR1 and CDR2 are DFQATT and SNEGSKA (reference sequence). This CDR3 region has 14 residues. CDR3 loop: CSATMGTRGGTQYF. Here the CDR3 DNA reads TGCAGTGCTACAATGGGGACTAGAGGAGGTACGCAGTATTTT.

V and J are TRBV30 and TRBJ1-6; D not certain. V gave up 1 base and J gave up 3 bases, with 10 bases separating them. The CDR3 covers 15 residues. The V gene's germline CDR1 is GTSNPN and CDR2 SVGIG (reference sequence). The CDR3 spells CAWSGGFNYNSPLHF. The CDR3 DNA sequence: TGTGCCTGGAGTGGGGGATTTAACTATAATTCACCCCTCCACTTT.

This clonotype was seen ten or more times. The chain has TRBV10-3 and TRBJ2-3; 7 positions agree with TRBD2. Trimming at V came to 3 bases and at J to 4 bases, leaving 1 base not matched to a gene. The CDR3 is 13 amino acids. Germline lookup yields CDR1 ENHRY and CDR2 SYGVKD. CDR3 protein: CAISDGGADTQYF. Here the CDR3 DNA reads TGTGCCATCAGTGATGGGGGGGCAGATACGCAGTATTTT.

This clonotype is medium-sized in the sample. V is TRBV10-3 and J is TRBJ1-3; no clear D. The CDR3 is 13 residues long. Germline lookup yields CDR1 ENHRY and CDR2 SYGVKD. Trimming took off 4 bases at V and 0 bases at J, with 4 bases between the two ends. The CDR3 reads CAISGISGNTIYF. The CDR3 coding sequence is TGTGCCATCAGTGGGATCTCTGGAAACACCATATATTTT.

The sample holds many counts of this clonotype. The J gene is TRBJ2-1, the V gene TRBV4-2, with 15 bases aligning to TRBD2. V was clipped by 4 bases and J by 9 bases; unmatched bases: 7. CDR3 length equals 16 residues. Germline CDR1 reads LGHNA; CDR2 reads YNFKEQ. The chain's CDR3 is CASSRWTSGGEAEQFF. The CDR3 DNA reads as TGTGCCAGCAGCCGTTGGACTAGCGGGGGGGAGGCTGAGCAGTTCTTC.

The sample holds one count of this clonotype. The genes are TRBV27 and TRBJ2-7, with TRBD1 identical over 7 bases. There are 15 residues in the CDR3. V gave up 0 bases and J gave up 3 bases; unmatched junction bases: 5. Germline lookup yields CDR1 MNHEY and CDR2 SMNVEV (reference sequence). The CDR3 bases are TGTGCCAGCAGTTTATCGTGGGACAGAGTCTACGAGCAGTACTTC. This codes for CASSLSWDRVYEQYF.

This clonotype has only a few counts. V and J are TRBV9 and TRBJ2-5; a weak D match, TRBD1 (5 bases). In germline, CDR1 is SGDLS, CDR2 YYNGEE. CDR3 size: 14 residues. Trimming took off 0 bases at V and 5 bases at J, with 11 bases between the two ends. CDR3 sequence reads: CASSVGQLGETQYF. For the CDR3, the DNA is TGTGCCAGCAGCGTAGGACAGCTTGGGGAGACCCAGTACTTC.

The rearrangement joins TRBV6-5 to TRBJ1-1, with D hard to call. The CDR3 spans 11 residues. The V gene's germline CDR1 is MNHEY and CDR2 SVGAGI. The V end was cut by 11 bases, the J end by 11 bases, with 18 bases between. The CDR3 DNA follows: TGTGCCCGCCTCCTCAATACTAGGGCTTTCTTT. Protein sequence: CARLLNTRAFF.